The 17 T cell receptor beta chains presented below share a single source sample, sequenced in a study of shared clonotypes between healthy human individuals. The naive CD8 subset, CD45RO-negative cells positively selected for CCR7, excluded terminally differentiated effector memory CD45RA+ cells. Clones were read by immunoSEQ multiplex PCR, and TCRdb kept only the in-frame ones, dropping some. The sample records around 2.1 million clones, about 93% being singletons. Material for sequencing was naive CD8+ T cells from PBMCs. These receptors were taken from a man aged 18 to 35 in good health. Some clones in this sample may be carry-over from other donors' samples.

This rearrangement joins TRBV7-8 to TRBJ2-1, with no clear D. V was shortened by 7 bases and J by 1 base, with 8 bases between the two germline ends. CDR3 size: 13 residues. Looked up from germline, CDR1 is SGHVS and CDR2 is FQNEAQ. In nucleotides, the CDR3 is TGTGCCAGCAACCTCCGATCCTACAATGAGCAGTTCTTC. This encodes CASNLRSYNEQFF.

This CDR3 is CAWAYRDRVSYEQYF. The CDR3 nucleotides read TGTGCCTGGGCATACCGGGACAGGGTGTCCTACGAGCAGTACTTC. The chain couples TRBV30 to TRBJ2-7; 9 positions agree with TRBD1. The germline V gene has CDR1 GTSNPN and CDR2 SVGIG (reference sequence). V was clipped by 5 bases and J by 1 base; unmatched bases: 9. This CDR3 contains 15 residues.

J is TRBJ2-1 and V is TRBV9, with a tentative D call TRBD1 (7 bases). V shed 4 bases and J shed 2 bases, with 19 bases lying between them. The germline V gene has CDR1 SGDLS and CDR2 YYNGEE. The CDR3 spans 17 residues. CDR3: CASSPSAGGMAYNEQFF. The CDR3 coding sequence is TGTGCCAGCAGCCCTTCTGCAGGGGGGATGGCCTACAATGAGCAGTTCTTC.

V and J are TRBV4-3 and TRBJ1-2, with D maybe TRBD1 (6 bases). The CDR3 is 16 residues long. Trimming shortened V by 0 bases and J by 6 bases, and 17 bases separated the two germline ends. CDR1 LGHNA and CDR2 YSLEER come from the germline V gene. The DNA of the CDR3 is TGCGCCAGCAGCCAAGATCTGGACAGTTCGCACAATGGCTACACCTTC. As protein: CASSQDLDSSHNGYTF.

The V call is TRBV29-1, the J call TRBJ2-5; TRBD1 agrees at 7 bases. TRBJ2-7 explains the end of the DNA better; the J call may be wrong. Per the germline V gene, CDR1 is SQVTM and CDR2 is ANQGSEA. The CDR3 totals 14 residues. CDR3 sequence: CSVEEGTDNYEQYF. CDR3 bases: TGCAGCGTTGAAGAAGGGACAGACAACTACGAGCAGTACTTC.

This clone was picked up one time. The chain joins TRBV27 to TRBJ1-4; 7 bases map to TRBD1. Germline-derived CDR1 and CDR2 are MNHEY and SMNVEV (reference sequence). V shed 4 bases and J 5 bases; nucleotides not matched to a gene: 10. CDR3 size: 16 residues. CDR3 sequence reads: CASSSSFRGVNEKLFF. The CDR3 coding sequence is TGTGCCAGCAGTTCCTCTTTCAGGGGGGTCAATGAAAAACTGTTTTTT. The whole variable domain, remainder taken from reference TRBV27 and TRBJ1-4, is EAQVTQNPRYLITVTGKKLTVTCSQNMNHEYMSWYRQDPGLGLRQIYYSMNVEVTDKGDVPEGYKVSRKEKRNFPLILESPSPNQTSLYFCASSSSFRGVNEKLFFGSGTQLSVL.

This rearrangement joins TRBV5-4 to TRBJ2-6; no reliable D call. Germline V gene lookup returns CDR1 SGHNT and CDR2 YYREEE (reference sequence). The CDR3 is 16 amino acids. V lost 1 base and J lost 0, with 8 bases in between. The CDR3 loop reads CASSLIGNSGANVLTF. The CDR3 nucleotides are TGTGCCAGCAGCTTGATTGGCAACTCTGGGGCCAACGTCCTGACTTTC.

In its sample, this clone was seen a few times. This sample includes further DNA sequences coding for the same CDR3. This chain uses TRBV7-8 with TRBJ2-7; D is unresolved. The CDR3 is 12 residues long. The V end was cut by 1 base, the J end by 1 base, with 2 bases between. Germline V gene data show CDR1 as SGHVS and CDR2 as FQNEAQ. DNA of the CDR3: TGTGCCAGCAGCTTAGAGTCCTACGAGCAGTACTTC. It translates to CASSLESYEQYF. Full variable domain (outside the CDR3, taken from reference TRBV7-8 and TRBJ2-7): GAGVSQSPRYKVAKRGQDVALRCDPISGHVSLFWYQQALGQGPEFLTYFQNEAQLDKSGLPSDRFFAERPEGSVSTLKIQRTQQEDSAVYLCASSLESYEQYFGPGTRLTVT.

V usage is TRBV7-9 and J usage is TRBJ1-4; TRBD1 might be the D (5 bases). With 5 bases removed from V and 6 bases from J, the gap between germline ends came to 10 bases. The CDR3 has 13 residues. Germline CDR1 and CDR2: SEHNR and FQNEAQ (reference sequence). The CDR3 sequence is CASSDSSYEKLFF. CDR3 DNA: TGTGCCAGCAGCGACAGCAGTTATGAAAAACTGTTTTTT.

V usage is TRBV10-2 and J usage is TRBJ2-5; maybe TRBD1 (5 bases). V dropped 9 bases and J dropped 4 bases, with 24 bases sitting between them. CDR1 is WSHSY, CDR2 SAAADI, per germline. The length of the CDR3 is 16 residues. The CDR3 reads CASREADRSRGETQYF. The CDR3 coding sequence is TGCGCCAGTCGTGAGGCGGACCGATCTAGGGGAGAGACCCAGTACTTC.

This sequence joins TRBV9 and TRBJ2-3; the D is unclear. The CDR3 runs to 15 residues. Trimming removed 4 bases at V and 0 bases at J, with 12 bases between. Germline CDR1 and CDR2: SGDLS and YYNGEE. The CDR3 spells CASSRFVESTDTQYF. The DNA for the CDR3 is TGTGCCAGCAGCCGTTTCGTGGAGAGCACAGATACGCAGTATTTT.

The rearrangement uses TRBV10-3 and TRBJ1-3, with D unclear. The length of the CDR3 is 11 residues. V was trimmed by 10 bases and J by 4 bases, leaving 8 bases between them. Germline assignment: CDR1 ENHRY and CDR2 SYGVKD. CDR3 in amino acids: CANGPGNTIYF. Written as DNA, the CDR3 is TGTGCCAACGGACCCGGAAACACCATATATTTT.

As regards this clone: The same CDR3 arises from other DNA sequences in this sample as well. This chain links TRBV28 with TRBJ1-1, with 7 positions matching TRBD1. Germline V CDR1 and CDR2: MDHEN, SYDVKM. This CDR3 contains 14 residues. V lost 2 bases and J lost 1; bases outside the gene matches: 1. The CDR3 DNA sequence: TGTGCCAGCAGTTTAGGGGACAGGAACACTGAAGCTTTCTTT. Amino acid sequence: CASSLGDRNTEAFF.

This chain links TRBV4-1 with TRBJ2-2; 8 bases match TRBD1. The CDR3 consists of 16 residues. Germline V gene sequence: CDR1 MGHRA, CDR2 YSYEKL. The trim removed 4 bases at V and 2 bases at J, leaving 6 bases unmatched. The chain's CDR3 is CASSRKTGVNTGELFF. The CDR3 DNA follows: TGCGCCAGCAGCCGAAAGACAGGGGTAAACACCGGGGAGCTGTTTTTT.

This chain connects TRBV11-2 to TRBJ1-3; the match to TRBD1 covers 9 bases. The V segment lost 0 bases and the J segment 5 bases; nucleotides outside the gene matches: 5. CDR1 and CDR2 from the germline V gene are SGHAT and FQNNGV. The CDR3 covers 16 residues. The CDR3 loop is CASSLEGTGRRNTIYF. The CDR3, as DNA: TGTGCCAGCAGCTTAGAAGGGACAGGGAGGAGAAACACCATATATTTT.

This sequence joins TRBV5-6 and TRBJ2-1; D is possibly TRBD2 (6 bases). The CDR3 loop spans 17 amino acids. Trimming left V 0 bases short and J 5 bases short, with 18 bases between. Germline-derived CDR1 and CDR2 are SGHDT and YYEEEE. The CDR3 DNA reads TGTGCCAGCAGCTTGGGGGATGGGCGGGGCTACCACAATGAGCAGTTCTTC. Its protein is CASSLGDGRGYHNEQFF.

This sequence joins TRBV7-8 and TRBJ1-1, with D tentatively TRBD1 (5 bases). CDR3 size: 13 residues. Looked up from germline, CDR1 is SGHVS and CDR2 is FQNEAQ. V shed 1 base and J shed 6 bases, with 9 bases lying between them. CDR3 sequence reads: CASSLEGFAEAFF. For the CDR3, the DNA is TGTGCCAGCAGCTTAGAGGGGTTTGCTGAAGCTTTCTTT.